This is a list of T cell receptor beta chains from one sample in a study of blood T cell repertoires in COVID-19. Method: immunoSEQ multiplex PCR; TCRdb's copy keeps in-frame clones and lacks some. Of over 15,000 clones in the sample, 70% to 90% were seen once. Material for sequencing was peripheral blood. These receptors came from a man in his 70s in a cohort sampled during active COVID-19. Each CDR3 is given with its conserved first and last residue. Fields, in order: clone size, J gene, D gene, V gene, CDR3 protein, CDR3 DNA. D genes are given only for firm matches. Some rows have no size entry. The others give once, few or many, or a class for an expanded clone.

clone size: -
J gene: TRBJ1-6
D gene: -
V gene: TRBV28
CDR3 protein: CASSFSRTTDGTFSSYNSPLHF
CDR3 DNA: TGTGCCAGCAGTTTCTCAAGAACGACAGACGGTACCTTTAGCTCCTATAATTCACCCCTCCACTTT

clone size: -
J gene: TRBJ1-4
D gene: -
V gene: TRBV18
CDR3 protein: CASSPTDIREKLFF
CDR3 DNA: TGTGCCAGCTCTCCGACCGACATCCGGGAAAAACTGTTTTTT

clone size: -
J gene: TRBJ2-3
D gene: TRBD2
V gene: TRBV28
CDR3 protein: CASSQGGRVNTQYF
CDR3 DNA: TGTGCCAGCAGCCAAGGTGGGAGGGTAAATACGCAGTATTTT

clone size: -
J gene: TRBJ2-6
D gene: TRBD1
V gene: TRBV7-2
CDR3 protein: CASSWPRDRGLAGANVLTF
CDR3 DNA: TGTGCCAGCAGCTGGCCCAGGGACAGGGGGCTGGCTGGGGCCAACGTCCTGACTTTC

clone size: -
J gene: TRBJ2-7
D gene: -
V gene: TRBV5-1
CDR3 protein: CASTPGGRTKGEQYF
CDR3 DNA: TGCGCCAGCACTCCGGGGGGCCGGACCAAGGGTGAGCAGTACTTC

clone size: -
J gene: TRBJ1-5
D gene: -
V gene: TRBV19
CDR3 protein: CASSIRRESNQPQHF
CDR3 DNA: TGTGCCAGTAGTATCAGACGGGAAAGCAATCAGCCCCAGCATTTT

clone size: -
J gene: TRBJ2-5
D gene: TRBD1
V gene: TRBV6-5
CDR3 protein: CASSRGQGRQETQYF
CDR3 DNA: TGTGCCAGCAGTCGCGGACAGGGAAGGCAAGAGACCCAGTACTTC

clone size: -
J gene: TRBJ1-1
D gene: TRBD1
V gene: TRBV11-1
CDR3 protein: CASSGSTGRSTEAFF
CDR3 DNA: TGTGCCAGCAGCGGATCGACAGGGAGGAGCACTGAAGCTTTCTTT

clone size: -
J gene: TRBJ1-6
D gene: -
V gene: TRBV10-3
CDR3 protein: CAIRGSDDNNSPLHF
CDR3 DNA: TGTGCCATCCGAGGGTCTGACGACAATAATTCACCCCTCCACTTT

clone size: -
J gene: TRBJ2-7
D gene: TRBD2
V gene: TRBV5-4
CDR3 protein: CASGAGGSSYEQYF
CDR3 DNA: TGTGCCAGCGGGGCGGGCGGGAGTTCCTACGAGCAGTACTTC

clone size: -
J gene: TRBJ2-5
D gene: -
V gene: TRBV28
CDR3 protein: CASSLPRTDPRETQYF
CDR3 DNA: TGTGCCAGCAGTTTACCCCGGACAGACCCCCGTGAGACCCAGTACTTC

clone size: -
J gene: TRBJ1-2
D gene: -
V gene: TRBV6-5
CDR3 protein: CASTQDSNYGYTF
CDR3 DNA: TGTGCCAGCACCCAGGACAGCAACTATGGCTACACCTTC

clone size: -
J gene: TRBJ2-5
D gene: -
V gene: TRBV18
CDR3 protein: CASSLQRQETQYF
CDR3 DNA: TGTGCCAGCTCGCTACAGAGACAAGAGACCCAGTACTTC

clone size: -
J gene: TRBJ2-7
D gene: -
V gene: TRBV14
CDR3 protein: CASSQEWGSGEQYF
CDR3 DNA: TGTGCCAGCAGCCAAGAGTGGGGAAGCGGCGAGCAGTACTTC

clone size: -
J gene: TRBJ2-3
D gene: TRBD1
V gene: TRBV24-1
CDR3 protein: CATGQGATDTQYF
CDR3 DNA: TGTGCCACCGGACAGGGGGCTACAGATACGCAGTATTTT

clone size: -
J gene: TRBJ2-7
D gene: -
V gene: TRBV6-5
CDR3 protein: CASSSSGTYEQYF
CDR3 DNA: TGTGCCAGCAGTTCGTCAGGTACCTACGAGCAGTACTTC

clone size: -
J gene: TRBJ2-6
D gene: TRBD1
V gene: TRBV24-1
CDR3 protein: CATSAERDRGWSGANVLTF
CDR3 DNA: TGTGCCACCAGTGCTGAGAGAGACAGGGGATGGTCTGGGGCCAACGTCCTGACTTTC

clone size: -
J gene: TRBJ2-1
D gene: TRBD2
V gene: TRBV27
CDR3 protein: CASSPPHGLADNEQFF
CDR3 DNA: TGTGCCAGCAGTCCTCCCCACGGACTAGCGGACAATGAGCAGTTCTTC

clone size: -
J gene: TRBJ2-7
D gene: -
V gene: TRBV11-2
CDR3 protein: CASSHSQGGEQYF
CDR3 DNA: TGTGCCAGCAGCCACTCCCAGGGTGGCGAGCAGTACTTC

clone size: -
J gene: TRBJ1-4
D gene: -
V gene: TRBV5-1
CDR3 protein: CASSYRETNEKLFF
CDR3 DNA: TGCGCCAGCAGCTACAGGGAAACTAATGAAAAACTGTTTTTT

clone size: -
J gene: TRBJ2-7
D gene: -
V gene: TRBV6-5
CDR3 protein: CASKGETNSYEQYF
CDR3 DNA: TGTGCCAGCAAAGGAGAAACAAACTCCTACGAGCAGTACTTC

clone size: -
J gene: TRBJ2-2
D gene: TRBD2
V gene: TRBV4-3
CDR3 protein: CASSRTSGHTGELFF
CDR3 DNA: TGCGCCAGCAGTAGGACTAGCGGCCACACCGGGGAGCTGTTTTTT

clone size: once
J gene: TRBJ1-4
D gene: TRBD1
V gene: TRBV15
CDR3 protein: CATSTFGTGIEKLFF
CDR3 DNA: TGTGCCACCAGCACCTTCGGGACAGGGATAGAAAAACTGTTTTTT